This TCR beta chain was sequenced in a study of blood T cells in healthy people across ages. CDR3 size: 15 residues. CDR1 and CDR2 from the germline V gene are DFQATT and SNEGSKA (reference sequence). Details on this clonotype: The junction departs from the called germline gene at one end, perhaps through a read error.

The authors ran a second PCR of 7 to 11 cycles using a sample-barcoded 5' primer and a J-beta primer mix. MiXCR was run by TCRdb on the 5' RACE reads, yielding one entry per CDR3 protein. The sample consists of some 1.8 million distinct CDR3 sequences, approximately 40% of them appearing once. Source material: blood. The TCR originated in a human donor in good health. This chain connects TRBV20-1 to TRBJ1-5, with TRBD1 as a possible D gene (5 bases). CDR3 bases: TGCAGTGCTAGCTCCGGGACCTCAGGCAATCGGCCCCAGCATTTT. It encodes CSASSGTSGNRPQHF.